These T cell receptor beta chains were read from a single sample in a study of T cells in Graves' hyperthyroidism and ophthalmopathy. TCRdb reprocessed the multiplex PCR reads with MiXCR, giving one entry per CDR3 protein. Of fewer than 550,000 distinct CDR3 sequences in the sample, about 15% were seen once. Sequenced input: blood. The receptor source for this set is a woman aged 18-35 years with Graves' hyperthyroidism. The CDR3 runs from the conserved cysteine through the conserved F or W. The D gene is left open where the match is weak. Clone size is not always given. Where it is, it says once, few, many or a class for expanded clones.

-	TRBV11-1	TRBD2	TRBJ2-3	CASTHRTSGSRYTQYF	TGTGCCAGCACCCATAGGACTAGCGGGAGCAGGTATACGCAGTATTTT
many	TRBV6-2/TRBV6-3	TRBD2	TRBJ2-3	CASSSGLAVLLRTDTQYF	TGTGCCAGCAGTTCGGGACTAGCGGTGCTTTTGCGCACAGATACGCAGTATTTT
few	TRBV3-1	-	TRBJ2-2	CASSQGPLLAGELFF	TGTGCCAGCAGCCAAGGGCCCCTCCTGGCGGGGGAGCTGTTTTTT
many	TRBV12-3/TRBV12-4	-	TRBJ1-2	CASSSGAGPYGYTF	TGTGCCAGCAGTTCAGGGGCGGGGCCCTACGGCTACACCTTC
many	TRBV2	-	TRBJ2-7	CASNIQGSYEQYF	TGTGCCAGCAATATACAGGGTTCTTACGAGCAGTACTTC
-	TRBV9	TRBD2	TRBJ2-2	CASSLSPASGKGELFF	TGTGCCAGCAGCCTCTCCCCGGCTAGCGGGAAAGGGGAGCTGTTTTTT
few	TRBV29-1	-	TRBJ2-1	CSVDPDTFSYNEQFF	TGCAGCGTTGACCCGGACACCTTCTCCTACAATGAGCAGTTCTTC
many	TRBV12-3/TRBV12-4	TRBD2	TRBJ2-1	CASSSGTKGIGDEQFF	TGTGCCAGCAGTTCCGGGACTAAGGGGATTGGCGATGAGCAGTTCTTC
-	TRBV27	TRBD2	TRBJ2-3	CASSFYLAGVPDTQYF	TGTGCCAGCAGTTTCTATCTAGCGGGAGTACCAGATACGCAGTATTTT
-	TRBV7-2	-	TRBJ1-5	CASSLRGVGSPQHF	TGTGCCAGCAGCTTACGGGGGGTAGGTTCGCCCCAGCATTTT
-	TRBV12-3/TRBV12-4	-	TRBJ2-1	CASSLSYREQFF	TGTGCCAGCAGTTTATCGTACCGGGAGCAGTTCTTC
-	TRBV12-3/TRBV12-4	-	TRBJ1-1	CASSLGRGAEASF	TGTGCCAGCAGTTTAGGTAGGGGCGCTGAAGCTTCCTTT
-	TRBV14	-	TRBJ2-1	CASSQITGTYNEQFF	TGTGCCAGCAGCCAGATCACAGGTACCTACAATGAGCAGTTCTTC
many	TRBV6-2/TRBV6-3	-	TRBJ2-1	CASTQGSAAYNEQFF	TGTGCCAGCACCCAAGGGAGTGCCGCCTACAATGAGCAGTTCTTC
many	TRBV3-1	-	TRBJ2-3	CASSQAWDTYTDTQYF	TGTGCCAGCAGCCAAGCTTGGGACACTTACACAGATACGCAGTATTTT
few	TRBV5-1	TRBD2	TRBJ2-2	CATPEAGRSNTGELFF	TGCGCCACCCCAGAAGCGGGGCGTTCGAACACCGGGGAGCTGTTTTTT
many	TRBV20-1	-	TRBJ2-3	CSAGGTATDTQYF	TGCAGTGCAGGGGGGACAGCCACAGATACGCAGTATTTT
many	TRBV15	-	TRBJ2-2	CATSTTQGHTGELFF	TGTGCCACCAGCACCACGCAGGGGCACACCGGGGAGCTGTTTTTT
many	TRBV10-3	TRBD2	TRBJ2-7	CAISVLAGNYYEQYF	TGTGCCATCAGCGTGCTAGCGGGGAACTATTACGAGCAGTACTTC
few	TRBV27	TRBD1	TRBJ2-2	CASSLRTGVAGELFF	TGTGCCAGCAGTTTACGAACAGGGGTGGCCGGGGAGCTGTTTTTT
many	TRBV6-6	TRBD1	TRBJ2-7	CASSYSRTGEFLEQYF	TGTGCCAGCAGTTACTCGCGGACAGGCGAATTTTTGGAGCAGTACTTC
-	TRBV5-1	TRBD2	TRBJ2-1	CASSLPSGNEQFF	TGCGCCAGCAGCTTGCCTAGCGGAAATGAGCAGTTCTTC
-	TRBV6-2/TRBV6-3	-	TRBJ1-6	CASSNGRYNSPLHF	TGTGCCAGCAGCAACGGTCGGTATAATTCACCCCTCCACTTT
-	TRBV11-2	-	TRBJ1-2	CASSPMGGNGYTF	TGTGCCAGCAGCCCCATGGGGGGCAATGGCTACACCTTC
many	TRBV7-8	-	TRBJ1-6	CASSKLTETSYNSPLHF	TGTGCCAGCAGCAAACTTACAGAGACCTCCTATAATTCACCCCTCCACTTT
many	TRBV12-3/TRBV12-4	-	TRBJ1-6	CASSFRGAASSYNSPLHF	TGTGCCAGCAGTTTTCGGGGCGCAGCGAGCTCCTATAATTCACCCCTCCACTTT
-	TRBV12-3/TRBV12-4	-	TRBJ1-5	CASSLQGGVNQPQHF	TGTGCCAGCAGTTTACAGGGCGGGGTGAATCAGCCCCAGCATTTT
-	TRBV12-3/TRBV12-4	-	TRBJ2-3	CASSSQTDTQYF	TGTGCCAGCAGTTCCCAAACAGATACGCAGTATTTT
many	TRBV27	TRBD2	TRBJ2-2	CASRRRPGLASNTGELFF	TGTGCCAGCAGGCGAAGACCGGGACTAGCGTCGAACACCGGGGAGCTGTTTTTT